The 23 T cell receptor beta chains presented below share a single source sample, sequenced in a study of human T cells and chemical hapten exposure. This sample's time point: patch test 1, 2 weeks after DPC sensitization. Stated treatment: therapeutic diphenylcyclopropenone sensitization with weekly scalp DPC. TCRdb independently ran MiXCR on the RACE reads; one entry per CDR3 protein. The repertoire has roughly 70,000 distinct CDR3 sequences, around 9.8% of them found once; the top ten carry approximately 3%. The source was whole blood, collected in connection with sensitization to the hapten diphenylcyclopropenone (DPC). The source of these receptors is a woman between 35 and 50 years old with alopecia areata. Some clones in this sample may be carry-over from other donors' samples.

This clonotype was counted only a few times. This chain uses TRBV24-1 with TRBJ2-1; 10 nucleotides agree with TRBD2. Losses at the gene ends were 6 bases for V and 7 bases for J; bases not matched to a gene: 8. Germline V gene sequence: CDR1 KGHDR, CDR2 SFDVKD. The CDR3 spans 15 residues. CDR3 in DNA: TGTGCCACCAGTCCCTGGACTAGCGGTAGGAATGAGCAGTTCTTC. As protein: CATSPWTSGRNEQFF.

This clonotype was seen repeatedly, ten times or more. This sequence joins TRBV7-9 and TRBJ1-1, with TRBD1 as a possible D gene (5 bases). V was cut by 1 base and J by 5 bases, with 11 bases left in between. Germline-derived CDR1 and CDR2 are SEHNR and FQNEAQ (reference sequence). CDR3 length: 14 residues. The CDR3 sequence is CASSLGRDSTEAFF. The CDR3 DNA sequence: TGTGCCAGCAGCTTAGGCAGGGATTCGACTGAAGCTTTCTTT.

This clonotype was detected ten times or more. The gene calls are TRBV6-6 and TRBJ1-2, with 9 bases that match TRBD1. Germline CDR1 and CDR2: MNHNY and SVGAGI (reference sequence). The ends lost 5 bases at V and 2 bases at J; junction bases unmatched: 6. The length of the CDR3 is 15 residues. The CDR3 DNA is TGTGCCAGCAGTACGGGACAGGGCGGGAACTATGGCTACACCTTC. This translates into CASSTGQGGNYGYTF.

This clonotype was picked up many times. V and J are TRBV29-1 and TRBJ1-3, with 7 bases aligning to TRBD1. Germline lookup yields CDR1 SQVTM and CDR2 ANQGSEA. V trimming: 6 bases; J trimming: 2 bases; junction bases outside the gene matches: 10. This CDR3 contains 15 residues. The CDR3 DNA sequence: TGCAGCGTCGCCGCCGGGACAGCAACTGGAAACACCATATATTTT. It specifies CSVAAGTATGNTIYF.

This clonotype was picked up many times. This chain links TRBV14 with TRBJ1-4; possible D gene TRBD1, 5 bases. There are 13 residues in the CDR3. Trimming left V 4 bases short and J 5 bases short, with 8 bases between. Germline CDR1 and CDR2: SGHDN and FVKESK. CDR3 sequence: CASSRGLNEKLFF. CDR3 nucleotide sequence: TGTGCCAGCAGCCGGGGACTAAATGAAAAACTGTTTTTT.

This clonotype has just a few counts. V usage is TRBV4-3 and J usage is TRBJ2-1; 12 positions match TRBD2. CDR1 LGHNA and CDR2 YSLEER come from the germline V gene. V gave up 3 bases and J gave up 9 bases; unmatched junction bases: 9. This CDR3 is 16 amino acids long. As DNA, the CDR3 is TGCGCCAGCAGCCAGAGACTAGCGGGGGCAGCAGGTGAGCAGTTCTTC. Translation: CASSQRLAGAAGEQFF.

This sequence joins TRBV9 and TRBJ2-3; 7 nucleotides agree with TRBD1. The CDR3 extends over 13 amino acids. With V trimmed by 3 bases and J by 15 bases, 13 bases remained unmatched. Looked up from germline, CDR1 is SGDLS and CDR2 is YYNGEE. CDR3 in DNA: TGTGCCAGCAGCGATGGACAGGCCGTCATTCTCTATTTT. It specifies CASSDGQAVILYF. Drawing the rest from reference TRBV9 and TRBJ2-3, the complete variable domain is DSGVTQTPKHLITATGQRVTLRCSPRSGDLSVYWYQQSLDQGLQFLIQYYNGEERAKGNILERFSAQQFPDLHSELNLSSLELGDSALYFCASSDGQAVILYFGPGTRLTVL.

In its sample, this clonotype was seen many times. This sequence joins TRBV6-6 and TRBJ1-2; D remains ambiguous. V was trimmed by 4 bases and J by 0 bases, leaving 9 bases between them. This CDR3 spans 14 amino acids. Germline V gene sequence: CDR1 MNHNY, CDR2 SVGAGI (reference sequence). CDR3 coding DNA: TGTGCCAGCAGTTTGGGCATAGCTAACTATGGCTACACCTTC. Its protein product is CASSLGIANYGYTF.

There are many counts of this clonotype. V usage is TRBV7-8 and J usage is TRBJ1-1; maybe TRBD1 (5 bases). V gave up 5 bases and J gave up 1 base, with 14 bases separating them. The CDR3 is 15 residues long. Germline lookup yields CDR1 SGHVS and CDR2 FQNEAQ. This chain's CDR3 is CASSPPGRENTEAFF. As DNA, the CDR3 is TGTGCCAGCAGCCCGCCGGGACGAGAGAACACTGAAGCTTTCTTT.

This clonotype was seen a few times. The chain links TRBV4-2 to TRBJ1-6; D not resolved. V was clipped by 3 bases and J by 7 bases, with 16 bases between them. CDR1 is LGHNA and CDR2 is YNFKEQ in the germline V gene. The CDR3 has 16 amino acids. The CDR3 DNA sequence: TGTGCCAGCAGCCAGAGCCGTGGGGAAGGGAATTCACCCCTCCACTTT. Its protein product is CASSQSRGEGNSPLHF.

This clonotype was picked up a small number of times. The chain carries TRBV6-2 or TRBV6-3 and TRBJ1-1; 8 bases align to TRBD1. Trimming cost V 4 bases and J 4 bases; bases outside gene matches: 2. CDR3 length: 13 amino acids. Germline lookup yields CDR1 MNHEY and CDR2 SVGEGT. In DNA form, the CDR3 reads TGTGCCAGCAGTTCACAGGGGGTCACTGAAGCTTTCTTT. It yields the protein CASSSQGVTEAFF.

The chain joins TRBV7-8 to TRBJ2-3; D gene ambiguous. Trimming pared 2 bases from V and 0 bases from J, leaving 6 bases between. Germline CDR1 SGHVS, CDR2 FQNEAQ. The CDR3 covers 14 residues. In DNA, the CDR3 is TGTGCCAGCAGCTTAATCCCTAGCACAGATACGCAGTATTTT. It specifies CASSLIPSTDTQYF.

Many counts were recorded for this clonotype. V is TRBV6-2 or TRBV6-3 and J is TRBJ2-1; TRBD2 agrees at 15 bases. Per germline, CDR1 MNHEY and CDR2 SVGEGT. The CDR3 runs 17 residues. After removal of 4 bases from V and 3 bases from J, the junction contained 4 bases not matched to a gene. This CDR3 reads CASSSGTSGGFYNEQFF. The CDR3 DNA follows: TGTGCCAGCAGTTCTGGGACTAGCGGGGGGTTCTACAATGAGCAGTTCTTC.

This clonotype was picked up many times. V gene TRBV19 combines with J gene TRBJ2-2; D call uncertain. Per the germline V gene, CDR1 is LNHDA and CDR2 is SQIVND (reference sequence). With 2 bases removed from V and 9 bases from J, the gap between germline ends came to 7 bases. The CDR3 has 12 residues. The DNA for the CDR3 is TGTGCCAGTAGTATAAGTGGGCGGGAGCTGTTTTTT. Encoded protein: CASSISGRELFF.

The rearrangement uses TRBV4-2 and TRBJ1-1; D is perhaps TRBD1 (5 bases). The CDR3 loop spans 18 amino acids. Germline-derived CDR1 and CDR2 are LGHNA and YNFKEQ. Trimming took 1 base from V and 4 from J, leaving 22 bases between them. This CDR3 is CASSQVSAGGGFSTEAFF. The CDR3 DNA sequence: TGTGCCAGCAGCCAAGTTTCAGCCGGGGGAGGGTTTAGCACTGAAGCTTTCTTT.

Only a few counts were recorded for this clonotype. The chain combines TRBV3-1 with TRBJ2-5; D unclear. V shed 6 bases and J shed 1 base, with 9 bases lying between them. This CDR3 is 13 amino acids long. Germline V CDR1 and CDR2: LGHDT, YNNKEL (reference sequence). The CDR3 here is CASRRGTQETQYF. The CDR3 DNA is TGTGCCAGCAGGAGAGGTACCCAAGAGACCCAGTACTTC.

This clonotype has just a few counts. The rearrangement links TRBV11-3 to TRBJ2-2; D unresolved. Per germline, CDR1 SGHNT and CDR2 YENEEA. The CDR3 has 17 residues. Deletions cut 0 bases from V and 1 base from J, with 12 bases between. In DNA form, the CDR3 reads TGTGCCAGCAGCTTAGAGGGAAGGCAGAGGAACACCGGGGAGCTGTTTTTT. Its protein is CASSLEGRQRNTGELFF.

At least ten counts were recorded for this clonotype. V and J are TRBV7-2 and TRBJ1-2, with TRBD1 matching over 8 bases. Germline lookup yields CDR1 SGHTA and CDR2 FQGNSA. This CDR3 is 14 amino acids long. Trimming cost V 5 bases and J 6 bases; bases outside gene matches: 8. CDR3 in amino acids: CASSPGQGADGYTF. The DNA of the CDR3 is TGTGCCAGCAGCCCAGGGCAGGGGGCTGATGGCTACACCTTC.

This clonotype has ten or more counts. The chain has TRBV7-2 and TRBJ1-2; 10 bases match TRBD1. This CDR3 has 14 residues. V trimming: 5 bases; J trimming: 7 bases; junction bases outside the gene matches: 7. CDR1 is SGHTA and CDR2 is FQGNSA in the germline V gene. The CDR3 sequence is CASSVGTGALGYTF. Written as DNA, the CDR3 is TGTGCCAGCAGCGTCGGGACAGGGGCCCTTGGCTACACCTTC.

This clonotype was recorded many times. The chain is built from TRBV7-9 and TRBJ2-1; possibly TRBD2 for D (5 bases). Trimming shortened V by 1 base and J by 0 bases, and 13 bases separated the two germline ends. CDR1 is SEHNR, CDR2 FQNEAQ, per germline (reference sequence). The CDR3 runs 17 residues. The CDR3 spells CASSLGLASSSYNEQFF. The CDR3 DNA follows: TGTGCCAGCAGCTTAGGTCTAGCATCCAGCTCCTACAATGAGCAGTTCTTC.

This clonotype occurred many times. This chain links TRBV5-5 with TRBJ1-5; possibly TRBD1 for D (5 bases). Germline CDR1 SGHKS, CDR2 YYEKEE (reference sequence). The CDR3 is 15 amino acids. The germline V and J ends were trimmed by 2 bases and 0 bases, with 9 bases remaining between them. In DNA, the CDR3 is TGTGCCAGCAGCTTTACCCAGGGTAGCAATCAGCCCCAGCATTTT. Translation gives CASSFTQGSNQPQHF. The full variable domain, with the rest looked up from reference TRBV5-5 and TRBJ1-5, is DAGVTQSPTHLIKTRGQQVTLRCSPISGHKSVSWYQQVLGQGPQFIFQYYEKEERGRGNFPDRFSARQFPNYSSELNVNALLLGDSALYLCASSFTQGSNQPQHFGDGTRLSIL.

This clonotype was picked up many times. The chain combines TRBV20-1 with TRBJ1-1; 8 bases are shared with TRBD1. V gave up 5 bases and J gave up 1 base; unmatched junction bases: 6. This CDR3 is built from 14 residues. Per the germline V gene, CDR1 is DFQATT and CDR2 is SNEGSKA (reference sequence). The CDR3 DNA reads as TGCAGTGCTGGCCGGACAGGGTCGAACACTGAAGCTTTCTTT. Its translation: CSAGRTGSNTEAFF.

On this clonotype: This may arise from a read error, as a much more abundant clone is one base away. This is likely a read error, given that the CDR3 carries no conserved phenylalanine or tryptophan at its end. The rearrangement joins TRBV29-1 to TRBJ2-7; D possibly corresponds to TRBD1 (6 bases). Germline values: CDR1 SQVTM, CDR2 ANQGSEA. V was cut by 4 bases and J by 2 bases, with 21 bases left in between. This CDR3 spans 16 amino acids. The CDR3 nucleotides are TGCAGCGTTGGGAGCAGGGGACCCAATCTTACCTACGAGCAGTACTTA. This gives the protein CSVGSRGPNLTYEQYL.